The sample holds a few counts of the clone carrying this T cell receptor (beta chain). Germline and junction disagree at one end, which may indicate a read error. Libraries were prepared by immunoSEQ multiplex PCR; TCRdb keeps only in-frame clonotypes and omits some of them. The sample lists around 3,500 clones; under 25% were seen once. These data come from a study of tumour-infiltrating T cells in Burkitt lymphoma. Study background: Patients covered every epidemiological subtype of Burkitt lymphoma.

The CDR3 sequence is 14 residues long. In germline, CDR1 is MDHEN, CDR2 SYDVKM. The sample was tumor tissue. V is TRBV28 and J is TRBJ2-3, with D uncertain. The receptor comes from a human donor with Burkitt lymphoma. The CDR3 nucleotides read TGTGCCAGCAGTTTAGAACCCTCCAAGGATACACAGTATTTT. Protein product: CASSLEPSKDTQYF.